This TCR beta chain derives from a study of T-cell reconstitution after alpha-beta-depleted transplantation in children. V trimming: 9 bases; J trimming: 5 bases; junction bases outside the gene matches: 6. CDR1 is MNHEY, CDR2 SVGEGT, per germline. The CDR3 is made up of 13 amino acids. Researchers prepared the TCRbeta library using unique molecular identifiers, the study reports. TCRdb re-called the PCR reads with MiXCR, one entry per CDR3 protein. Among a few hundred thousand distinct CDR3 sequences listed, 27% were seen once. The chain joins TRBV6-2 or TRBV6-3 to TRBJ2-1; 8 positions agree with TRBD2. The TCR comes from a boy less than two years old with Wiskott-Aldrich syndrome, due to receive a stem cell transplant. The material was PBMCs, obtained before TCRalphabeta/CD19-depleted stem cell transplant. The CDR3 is CASKAGGDNEQFF. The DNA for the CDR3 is TGTGCCAGTAAGGCGGGGGGAGACAATGAGCAGTTCTTC.